The next 2 T cell receptor beta chains were all read from a single sample in a study of cytomegalovirus exposure and HLA in healthy donors. The primer mix had 60 Vbeta and 13 Jbeta primers. Data came from immunoSEQ multiplex PCR; TCRdb stores just in-frame clones and leaves some out. The sample lists more than 90,000 clones, 80% to 85% occurring once. Sequencing used PBMCs. The receptors originated from a woman aged 70-85 years in good health and CMV-seropositive.

V gene TRBV27 combines with J gene TRBJ2-7, with a tentative D call TRBD1 (5 bases). The CDR3 runs to 17 residues. CDR1 is MNHEY and CDR2 is SMNVEV in the germline V gene (reference sequence). Trimming removed 2 bases from V and 4 bases from J, with 21 bases in between. CDR3 in amino acids: CASSLSVAAGLGYEQYF. The DNA for the CDR3 is TGTGCCAGCAGTTTAAGTGTGGCGGCAGGGCTTGGGTACGAGCAGTACTTC.

The gene calls are TRBV19 and TRBJ2-2; D is perhaps TRBD1 (7 bases). Germline-derived CDR1 and CDR2 are LNHDA and SQIVND (reference sequence). Trimming pared 7 bases from V and 2 bases from J, leaving 20 bases between. There are 17 residues in the CDR3. In DNA, the CDR3 is TGTGCCAGTAATTCCCTCGCAGGGGGGCGAAACACCGGGGAGCTGTTTTTT. This gives the protein CASNSLAGGRNTGELFF.